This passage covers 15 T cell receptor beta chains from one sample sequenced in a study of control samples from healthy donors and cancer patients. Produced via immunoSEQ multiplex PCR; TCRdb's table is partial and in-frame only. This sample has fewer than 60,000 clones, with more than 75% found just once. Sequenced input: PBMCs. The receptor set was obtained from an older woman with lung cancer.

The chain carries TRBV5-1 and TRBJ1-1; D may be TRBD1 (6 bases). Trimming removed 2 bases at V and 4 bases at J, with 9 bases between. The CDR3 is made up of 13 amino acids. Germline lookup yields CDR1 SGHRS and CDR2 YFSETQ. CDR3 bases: TGCGCCAGCAGCTTCCAGGGGCCCACTGAAGCTTTCTTT. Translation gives CASSFQGPTEAFF.

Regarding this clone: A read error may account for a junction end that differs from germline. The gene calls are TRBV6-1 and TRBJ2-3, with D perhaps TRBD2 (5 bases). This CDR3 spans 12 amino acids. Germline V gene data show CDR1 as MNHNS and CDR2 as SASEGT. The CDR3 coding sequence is TGTACCAGCAGTGAATTAGCGGATACGCAGTATTTT. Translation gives CTSSELADTQYF.

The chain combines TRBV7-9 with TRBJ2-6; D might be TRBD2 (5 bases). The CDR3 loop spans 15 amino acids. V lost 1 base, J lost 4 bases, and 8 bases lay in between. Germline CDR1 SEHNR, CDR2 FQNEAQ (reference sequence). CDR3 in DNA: TGTGCCAGCAGCTTAGGAGCGGTAGGGGCCAACGTCCTGACTTTC. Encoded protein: CASSLGAVGANVLTF.

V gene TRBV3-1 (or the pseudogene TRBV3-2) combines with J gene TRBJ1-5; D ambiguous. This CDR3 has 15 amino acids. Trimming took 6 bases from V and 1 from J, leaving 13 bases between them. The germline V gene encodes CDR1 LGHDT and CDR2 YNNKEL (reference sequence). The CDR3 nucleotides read TGTGCCAGCAGTCTCACCCCGAACAGCAATCAGCCCCAGCATTTT. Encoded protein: CASSLTPNSNQPQHF.

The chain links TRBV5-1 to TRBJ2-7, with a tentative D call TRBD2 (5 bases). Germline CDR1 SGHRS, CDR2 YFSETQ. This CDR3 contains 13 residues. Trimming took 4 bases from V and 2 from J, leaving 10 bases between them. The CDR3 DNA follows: TGCGCCAGCAGCCCCAGCGGTCCCTACGAGCAGTACTTC. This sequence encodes CASSPSGPYEQYF.

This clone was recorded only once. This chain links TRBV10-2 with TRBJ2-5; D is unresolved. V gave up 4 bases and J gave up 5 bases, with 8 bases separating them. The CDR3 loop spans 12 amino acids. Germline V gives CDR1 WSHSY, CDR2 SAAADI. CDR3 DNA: TGCGCCAGCAGTGCGAACAAGGAGACCCAGTACTTC. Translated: CASSANKETQYF.

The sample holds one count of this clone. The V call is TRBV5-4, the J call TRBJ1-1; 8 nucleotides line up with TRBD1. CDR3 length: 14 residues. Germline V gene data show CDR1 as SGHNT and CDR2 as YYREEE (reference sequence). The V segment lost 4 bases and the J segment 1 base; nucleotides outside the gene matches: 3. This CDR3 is CASSIGQGNTEAFF. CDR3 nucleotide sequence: TGTGCCAGCAGCATTGGACAGGGGAACACTGAAGCTTTCTTT.

The DNA of the CDR3 is TGTGCCAGCAGCCAAGAGGCTGCCCCGCGAGAGCAGTACTTC. It specifies CASSQEAAPREQYF. This sequence joins TRBV4-2 and TRBJ2-7, with D unclear. This CDR3 region has 14 residues. CDR1 and CDR2 from the germline V gene are LGHNA and YNFKEQ. Trimming took 0 bases from V and 7 from J, leaving 13 bases between them.

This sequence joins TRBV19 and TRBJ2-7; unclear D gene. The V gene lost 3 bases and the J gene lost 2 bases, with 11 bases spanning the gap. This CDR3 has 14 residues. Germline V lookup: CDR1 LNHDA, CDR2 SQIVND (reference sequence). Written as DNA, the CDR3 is TGTGCCAGTAGTATGGACCCGCCCCCCTACGAGCAGTACTTC. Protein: CASSMDPPPYEQYF. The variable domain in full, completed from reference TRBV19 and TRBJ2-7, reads DGGITQSPKYLFRKEGQNVTLSCEQNLNHDAMYWYRQDPGQGLRLIYYSQIVNDFQKGDIAEGYSVSREKKESFPLTVTSAQKNPTAFYLCASSMDPPPYEQYFGPGTRLTVT.

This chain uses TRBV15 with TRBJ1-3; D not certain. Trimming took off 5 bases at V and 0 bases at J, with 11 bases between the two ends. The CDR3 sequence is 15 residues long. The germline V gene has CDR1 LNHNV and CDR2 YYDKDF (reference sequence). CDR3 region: CATSSYADSGNTIYF. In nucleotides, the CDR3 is TGTGCCACCAGCTCCTATGCAGACTCTGGAAACACCATATATTTT.

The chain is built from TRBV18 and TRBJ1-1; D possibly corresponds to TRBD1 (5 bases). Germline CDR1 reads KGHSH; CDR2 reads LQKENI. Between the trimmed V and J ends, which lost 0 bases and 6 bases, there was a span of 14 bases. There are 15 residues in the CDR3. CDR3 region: CASSPPGRGWAEAFF. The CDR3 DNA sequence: TGTGCCAGCTCACCACCGGGACGGGGTTGGGCTGAAGCTTTCTTT.

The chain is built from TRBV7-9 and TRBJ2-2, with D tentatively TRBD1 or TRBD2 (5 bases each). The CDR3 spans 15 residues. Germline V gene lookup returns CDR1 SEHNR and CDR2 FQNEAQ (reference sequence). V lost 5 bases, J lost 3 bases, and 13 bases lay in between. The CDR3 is CASSPKGSYTGELFF. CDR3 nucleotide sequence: TGTGCCAGCAGCCCTAAGGGGAGTTACACCGGGGAGCTGTTTTTT.

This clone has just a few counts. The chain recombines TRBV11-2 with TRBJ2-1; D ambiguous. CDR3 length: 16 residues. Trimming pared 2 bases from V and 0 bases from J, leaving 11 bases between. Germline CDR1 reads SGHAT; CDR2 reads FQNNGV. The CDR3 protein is CASSLRADASYNEQFF. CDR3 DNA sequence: TGTGCCAGCAGCTTAAGGGCGGATGCCTCCTACAATGAGCAGTTCTTC.

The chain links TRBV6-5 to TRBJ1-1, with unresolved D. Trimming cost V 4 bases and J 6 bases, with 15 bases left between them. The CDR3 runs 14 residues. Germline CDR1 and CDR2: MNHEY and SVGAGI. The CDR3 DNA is TGTGCCAGCAGTTTGTCCGGGATCGGCGCTGAAGCTTTCTTT. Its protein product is CASSLSGIGAEAFF.

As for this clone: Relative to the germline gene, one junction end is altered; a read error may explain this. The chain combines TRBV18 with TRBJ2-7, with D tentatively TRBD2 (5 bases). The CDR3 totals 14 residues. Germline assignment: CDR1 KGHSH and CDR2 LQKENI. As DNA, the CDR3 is TGTGCCAGCTCTTCAGCGGATCAGCCCTACGAGCAGCACTTC. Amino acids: CASSSADQPYEQHF.